In this sample, the clone carrying this TCR beta chain turned up a few times. This sample is part of a study of shared clonotypes between healthy human individuals. The genomic DNA of each subset was split evenly across several immunoSEQ plates. Using immunoSEQ multiplex PCR, the repertoire was profiled, and TCRdb retains in-frame clones only, with some absent. This table has roughly 1,100,000 clones, roughly 70% appearing once. The V end was cut by 4 bases, the J end by 4 bases, with 7 bases between. CDR1 and CDR2 (germline): SQVTM, ANQGSEA. This CDR3 spans 12 amino acids. This clonotype originated in a man between 18 and 35 years old in good health. The sample comprised memory CD4+ T cells sorted from blood. Subset noted: CD45RA-negative fraction. The chain carries TRBV29-1 and TRBJ2-2; D unclear. The CDR3 DNA reads TGCAGCGTTGCCGTATTCACCGGGGAGCTGTTTTTT. Protein sequence: CSVAVFTGELFF.